The clone carrying this T cell receptor (beta chain) was picked up one time. The CDR3 has 14 residues. The V end was cut by 7 bases, the J end by 4 bases, with 16 bases between. Germline-derived CDR1 and CDR2 are LNHDA and SQIVND (reference sequence). These data originate in a study of T cell changes during pregnancy in multiple sclerosis. Data came from immunoSEQ multiplex PCR; TCRdb stores just in-frame clones and leaves some out. The sample consists of around 27,000 clones, roughly 91% of them appearing once. The rearrangement links TRBV19 to TRBJ1-2, with D possibly being TRBD1 (6 bases). The sequence came from a female donor with multiple sclerosis, enrolled in a pregnancy study. This sample comprised CD4+ T cells from peripheral blood mononuclear cells, obtained after pregnancy. CDR3 sequence (DNA): TGTGCCAGTATGGGGCACATGGGGGCCTATGGCTACACCTTC. Its translation: CASMGHMGAYGYTF.